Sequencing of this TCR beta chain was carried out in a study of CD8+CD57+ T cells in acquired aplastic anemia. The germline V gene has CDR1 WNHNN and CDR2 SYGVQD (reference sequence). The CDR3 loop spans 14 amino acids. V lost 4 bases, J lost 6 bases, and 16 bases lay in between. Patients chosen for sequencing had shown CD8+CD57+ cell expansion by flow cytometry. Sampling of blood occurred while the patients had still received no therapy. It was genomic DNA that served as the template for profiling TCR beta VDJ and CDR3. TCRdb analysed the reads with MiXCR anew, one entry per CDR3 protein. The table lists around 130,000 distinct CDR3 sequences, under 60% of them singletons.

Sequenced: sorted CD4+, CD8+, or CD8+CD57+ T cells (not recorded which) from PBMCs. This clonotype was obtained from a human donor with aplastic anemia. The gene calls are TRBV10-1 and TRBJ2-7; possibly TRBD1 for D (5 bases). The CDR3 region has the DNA TGCGCCAGCAGTGGACAGCTAGGTACCTCCGAGCAGTACTTC. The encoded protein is CASSGQLGTSEQYF.